Following are 20 T cell receptor beta chains from one sample sequenced in a study of chemoradiotherapy in HPV16-positive cancers. The assay was immunoSEQ multiplex PCR, and TCRdb's table has in-frame clones only and misses some. In the table there are tens of thousands of clones, roughly 75% of which are singletons. Sequenced here: blood, sampled from a patient who underwent chemoradiotherapy. Receptors were obtained from a human donor with HPV-associated anogenital cancer.

The chain carries TRBV6-1 and TRBJ2-7; 12 bases agree with TRBD1. Per the germline V gene, CDR1 is MNHNS and CDR2 is SASEGT. The trim removed 2 bases at V and 6 bases at J, leaving 5 bases unmatched. CDR3 size: 15 residues. Here the CDR3 DNA reads TGTGCCAGCAGTGAATTGGGGACAGGGGGCCGCGAGCAGTACTTC. Translated, it gives CASSELGTGGREQYF.

The J gene is TRBJ2-7, the V gene TRBV7-9; D unclear. The germline CDR1 and CDR2 sequences are SEHNR and FQNEAQ (reference sequence). V was shortened by 1 base and J by 5 bases, with 9 bases between the two germline ends. CDR3 length: 13 residues. The CDR3 DNA reads TGTGCCAGCAGCTTAGGGGAATTCAACGAGCAGTACTTC. Its protein is CASSLGEFNEQYF.

The J gene is TRBJ2-3, the V gene TRBV29-1; D call uncertain. The CDR3 runs 15 residues. The V gene lost 0 bases and the J gene lost 2 bases, with 12 bases spanning the gap. The germline CDR1 and CDR2 sequences are SQVTM and ANQGSEA. CDR3 protein: CSVEDRTVSTDTQYF. As DNA, the CDR3 is TGCAGCGTTGAAGATCGAACAGTATCCACAGATACGCAGTATTTT.

This chain uses TRBV9 with TRBJ2-2; maybe TRBD1 (6 bases). This CDR3 region has 14 residues. The V end lost 3 bases, the J end lost 3 bases, and 9 bases lay between the germline ends. Germline lookup yields CDR1 SGDLS and CDR2 YYNGEE. CDR3: CASSATGYTGELFF. As DNA, the CDR3 is TGTGCCAGCAGCGCCACAGGGTACACCGGGGAGCTGTTTTTT. The full variable domain, its missing parts supplied by reference TRBV9 and TRBJ2-2, is DSGVTQTPKHLITATGQRVTLRCSPRSGDLSVYWYQQSLDQGLQFLIQYYNGEERAKGNILERFSAQQFPDLHSELNLSSLELGDSALYFCASSATGYTGELFFGEGSRLTVL.

This clone has just one count. V usage is TRBV18 and J usage is TRBJ2-1; 8 bases agree with TRBD1. CDR1 is KGHSH, CDR2 LQKENI, per germline. J lost 9 bases, V lost 8 bases, and 6 bases had no gene match. The CDR3 contains 12 residues. The CDR3 nucleotides are TGTGCCAGCCAAGACAGGGGTACTGAGCAGTTCTTC. As protein: CASQDRGTEQFF.

The rearrangement links TRBV5-6 to TRBJ2-7, with TRBD2 identical over 7 bases. CDR1 and CDR2 (germline): SGHDT, YYEEEE. V dropped 4 bases and J dropped 0; count of bases not matched to a gene: 13. The CDR3 consists of 17 residues. CDR3 bases: TGTGCCAGCAGCGGAGTTTACGGGACTACAAGCTCCTACGAGCAGTACTTC. Translating it yields CASSGVYGTTSSYEQYF.

For this clone: Compared with germline, one end of the junction differs, possibly owing to a read error. The rearrangement links TRBV6-4 to TRBJ2-1, with unresolved D. Looked up from germline, CDR1 is MRHNA and CDR2 is SNTAGT. The CDR3 has 16 residues. The CDR3 loop reads CASSDSRVNSDNEQFF. CDR3 DNA sequence: TGTGCCAGCAGTGACTCACGGGTTAACTCCGACAATGAGCAGTTCTTC.

V is TRBV15 and J is TRBJ1-1, with D tentatively TRBD1 (5 bases). From germline, CDR1 is LNHNV and CDR2 YYDKDF (reference sequence). Trimming removed 0 bases at V and 1 base at J, with 12 bases between. CDR3 size: 16 residues. CDR3 in DNA: TGTGCCACCAGCAGAGAGGGGGGTTGGGCGAACACTGAAGCTTTCTTT. This gives the protein CATSREGGWANTEAFF.

The chain combines TRBV13 with TRBJ2-1; the match to TRBD2 covers 7 bases. The trim removed 5 bases at V and 7 bases at J, leaving 14 bases unmatched. The CDR3 spans 16 residues. CDR1 and CDR2 (germline): PRHDT, FYEKMQ (reference sequence). CDR3 sequence (DNA): TGTGCCAGCAGCCCGACCACTTTGCGGGGGTTAAATGAGCAGTTCTTC. This gives the protein CASSPTTLRGLNEQFF. The variable domain in full, completed from reference TRBV13 and TRBJ2-1, reads AAGVIQSPRHLIKEKRETATLKCYPIPRHDTVYWYQQGPGQDPQFLISFYEKMQSDKGSIPDRFSAQQFSDYHSELNMSSLELGDSALYFCASSPTTLRGLNEQFFGPGTRLTVL.

The chain has TRBV6-5 and TRBJ2-3; either TRBD1 or TRBD2 may supply D (5 bases each). The CDR3 length is 13 residues. The V gene lost 7 bases and the J gene lost 6 bases, with 14 bases spanning the gap. Per the germline V gene, CDR1 is MNHEY and CDR2 is SVGAGI. The CDR3 DNA follows: TGTGCCAGCATAGGGACCAGTGATGATACGCAGTATTTT. Translation gives CASIGTSDDTQYF.

In this sample, this clone turned up a few times. The CDR3 region is CASSLEYADTEAFF. CDR3 nucleotides: TGTGCCAGCAGCTTAGAGTATGCTGACACTGAAGCTTTCTTT. The chain has TRBV11-2 and TRBJ1-1; no clear D. The CDR3 runs to 14 residues. The V end lost 0 bases, the J end lost 3 bases, and 8 bases lay between the germline ends. Germline V gene data show CDR1 as SGHAT and CDR2 as FQNNGV.

This clone has a handful of counts. J is TRBJ2-2 and V is TRBV4-1; TRBD2 agrees at 8 bases. The CDR3 covers 16 residues. J lost 0 bases, V lost 4 bases, and 4 bases had no gene match. Germline V gives CDR1 MGHRA, CDR2 YSYEKL. CDR3 DNA: TGCGCCAGCAGCCCAACTAGCGGCCCGAACACCGGGGAGCTGTTTTTT. Protein sequence: CASSPTSGPNTGELFF.

The chain carries TRBV2 and TRBJ1-5, with 9 nucleotides matching TRBD1. Germline V gene sequence: CDR1 SNHLY, CDR2 FYNNEI. The ends lost 3 bases at V and 4 bases at J; junction bases unmatched: 4. The length of the CDR3 is 15 residues. Here the CDR3 reads CASSEGTGYNQPQHF. For the CDR3, the DNA is TGTGCCAGCAGTGAGGGGACAGGGTATAATCAGCCCCAGCATTTT.

V and J are TRBV5-1 and TRBJ1-2; perhaps TRBD1 as D (6 bases). The CDR3 runs to 14 residues. Trimming removed 4 bases from V and 4 bases from J, with 14 bases in between. Germline V gene sequence: CDR1 SGHRS, CDR2 YFSETQ. The CDR3 region has the DNA TGCGCCAGCAGCACCTTCGGAGGGGGCTATGGCTACACCTTC. It codes for CASSTFGGGYGYTF.

This clone was counted only a few times. The genes are TRBV25-1 and TRBJ1-1, with unresolved D. Trimming removed 4 bases at V and 9 bases at J, with 9 bases between. Germline CDR1 is MGHDK and CDR2 is SYGVNS. The length of the CDR3 is 11 residues. CDR3 nucleotides: TGTGCCAGCAGTGGGTTACAAAAAGCTTTCTTT. Residues: CASSGLQKAFF.

V and J are TRBV7-2 and TRBJ2-5; no reliable D call. CDR3 size: 15 residues. Germline-derived CDR1 and CDR2 are SGHTA and FQGNSA. V lost 1 base, J lost 3 bases, and 12 bases lay in between. In DNA, the CDR3 is TGTGCCAGCAGCTTAGGGGTTGGGTTTAAAGAGACCCAGTACTTC. It is translated as CASSLGVGFKETQYF.

This chain joins TRBV11-2 and TRBJ2-7; the match to TRBD2 covers 7 bases. The germline V gene has CDR1 SGHAT and CDR2 FQNNGV. The CDR3 is 16 residues long. V was pared by 4 bases and J by 1 base, with 10 bases of the junction left unmatched. The CDR3 DNA reads TGTGCCAGCAGCTACCCCCGGGGTAGCGGGTCCTACGAGCAGTACTTC. Translation: CASSYPRGSGSYEQYF.

This chain joins TRBV4-3 and TRBJ2-7, with D perhaps matching TRBD2 (5 bases). This CDR3 has 15 residues. The ends were cut back, 0 bases at V and 6 bases at J, with 15 bases in the middle. Germline CDR1 reads LGHNA; CDR2 reads YSLEER. The CDR3 protein is CASSQDYSRRREQYF. CDR3 nucleotide sequence: TGCGCCAGCAGCCAAGATTACAGCAGGAGGCGCGAGCAGTACTTC.

This chain links TRBV5-1 with TRBJ2-7, with TRBD1 matching 7 bases. Germline trimming cut 4 bases from V and 6 bases from J; bases unmatched to any gene: 13. This CDR3 is built from 15 residues. Per the germline V gene, CDR1 is SGHRS and CDR2 is YFSETQ. The CDR3 sequence is CASSLRTGTAGEQYF. As DNA, the CDR3 is TGCGCCAGCAGCCTCCGGACCGGGACAGCTGGCGAGCAGTACTTC.

Written as DNA, the CDR3 is TGTGCCAGCAGCCCCGGACCACCCTCTGGGGCCAACGTCCTGACTTTC. This encodes CASSPGPPSGANVLTF. The gene calls are TRBV7-2 and TRBJ2-6, with D uncertain. Deletions cut 5 bases from V and 0 bases from J, with 11 bases between. The germline CDR1 and CDR2 sequences are SGHTA and FQGNSA. This CDR3 comprises 16 residues.